Each of the 17 T cell receptor beta chains below was sequenced from the same sample in a study of T cell responses to AZD1222 COVID-19 vaccine. TCRdb keeps only in-frame clones here, not all; method: immunoSEQ multiplex PCR. Of 150,000 to 200,000 clones listed, 93% are singletons. Material: peripheral blood, obtained on day 0 of AZD1222 vaccination. The receptors shown here come from an adult in good health.

The V gene is TRBV12-3 or TRBV12-4, the J gene TRBJ2-7, with D unresolved. This CDR3 comprises 13 residues. Deletions cut 3 bases from V and 3 bases from J, with 9 bases between. Here the CDR3 DNA reads TGTGCCAGCAGTTTTGCTCAAGACTACGAGCAGTACTTC. It codes for CASSFAQDYEQYF.

V is TRBV28 and J is TRBJ1-2; D is perhaps TRBD1 (5 bases). The CDR3 covers 16 residues. Germline V gene data show CDR1 as MDHEN and CDR2 as SYDVKM. The V end lost 2 bases, the J end lost 4 bases, and 17 bases lay between the germline ends. In nucleotides, the CDR3 is TGTGCCAGCAGTTTAGGGGTTGGGGGAAACCCCTATGGCTACACCTTC. It yields the protein CASSLGVGGNPYGYTF.

This chain joins TRBV5-1 and TRBJ2-4; 7 positions match TRBD2. Trimming cost V 3 bases and J 8 bases; bases outside gene matches: 5. The CDR3 is 13 amino acids. Germline V gene lookup returns CDR1 SGHRS and CDR2 YFSETQ. CDR3 nucleotides: TGCGCCAGCAGCTGGAACCGGGGGGACATTCAGTACTTC. As protein: CASSWNRGDIQYF.

The chain recombines TRBV18 with TRBJ1-2, with a possible D match to TRBD1 (5 bases). CDR1 and CDR2 (germline): KGHSH, LQKENI. Trimming removed 2 bases from V and 4 bases from J, with 11 bases in between. This CDR3 is built from 14 residues. The CDR3: CASSPAGTVYGYTF. CDR3 coding DNA: TGTGCCAGCTCACCAGCCGGGACGGTCTATGGCTACACCTTC.

This chain links TRBV7-9 with TRBJ1-2; possibly TRBD1 for D (6 bases). Trimming took off 2 bases at V and 8 bases at J, with 24 bases between the two ends. This CDR3 contains 17 residues. Looked up from germline, CDR1 is SEHNR and CDR2 is FQNEAQ (reference sequence). CDR3 DNA: TGTGCCAGCAGCTTATTTGGGGGACATGGGAAGAGAGAGGGCTACACCTTC. Amino acids: CASSLFGGHGKREGYTF.

V and J are TRBV4-2 and TRBJ2-7; 11 bases align to TRBD2. The CDR3 loop spans 18 amino acids. V lost 1 base to trimming and J lost 2 bases; unmatched junction nucleotides: 10. Germline loops: CDR1 LGHNA, CDR2 YNFKEQ. This CDR3 reads CASSQGGTSGPVTYEQYF. The CDR3 DNA follows: TGTGCCAGCAGCCAAGGGGGGACTAGCGGTCCAGTCACCTACGAGCAGTACTTC.

In this sample, this clone turned up once. This chain joins TRBV7-8 and TRBJ1-5, with TRBD1 matching 8 bases. Germline assignment: CDR1 SGHVS and CDR2 FQNEAQ. J was trimmed by 6 bases and V by 5 bases; bases with no gene match: 6. The CDR3 runs 14 residues. The CDR3 DNA reads as TGTGCCAGCAGCCAGGACAGGGTGAGTCAGCCCCAGCATTTT. Translated: CASSQDRVSQPQHF.

The CDR3 DNA is TGTGCCAGCAGTTTTTACAGAAATGAAAAACTGTTTTTT. Its protein is CASSFYRNEKLFF. This chain uses TRBV12-3 or TRBV12-4 with TRBJ1-4; D unclear. With 3 bases removed from V and 5 bases from J, the gap between germline ends came to 7 bases. This CDR3 spans 13 amino acids.

The chain links TRBV28 to TRBJ2-6; D remains unclear. V was shortened by 4 bases and J by 3 bases, with 7 bases between the two germline ends. Germline V lookup: CDR1 MDHEN, CDR2 SYDVKM. The CDR3 consists of 14 residues. The DNA for the CDR3 is TGTGCCAGCAGTTCCCATTTTGGGGCCAACGTCCTGACTTTC. Its protein is CASSSHFGANVLTF. The whole variable domain, filled in from reference TRBV28 and TRBJ2-6, reads DVKVTQSSRYLVKRTGEKVFLECVQDMDHENMFWYRQDPGLGLRLIYFSYDVKMKEKGDIPEGYSVSREKKERFSLILESASTNQTSMYLCASSSHFGANVLTFGAGSRLTVL.

The chain recombines TRBV12-3 or TRBV12-4 with TRBJ1-2; maybe TRBD1 (6 bases). The V end was cut by 1 base, the J end by 6 bases, with 9 bases between. The CDR3 is 13 amino acids. Written as DNA, the CDR3 is TGTGCCAGCAGTTTAGTCAGGGGCAATGGCTACACCTTC. Translating gives CASSLVRGNGYTF.

The rearrangement uses TRBV10-2 and TRBJ1-5; D not resolved. The CDR3 has 12 residues. In germline, CDR1 is WSHSY, CDR2 SAAADI. The V end lost 3 bases, the J end lost 5 bases, and 5 bases lay between the germline ends. The CDR3 DNA reads as TGCGCCAGCAGTGATCACGATCAGCCCCAGCATTTT. Encoded protein: CASSDHDQPQHF.

The V call is TRBV12-3 or TRBV12-4, the J call TRBJ1-1; the match to TRBD1 covers 9 bases. The CDR3 covers 13 residues. The ends lost 6 bases at V and 8 bases at J; junction bases unmatched: 7. The CDR3 loop is CASRTTGGKEAFF. As DNA, the CDR3 is TGTGCCAGCAGGACGACAGGGGGAAAGGAAGCTTTCTTT.

The chain joins TRBV27 to TRBJ1-2; D might be TRBD1 (5 bases). The V gene lost 5 bases and the J gene lost 8 bases, with 12 bases spanning the gap. Germline V gene data show CDR1 as MNHEY and CDR2 as SMNVEV (reference sequence). The CDR3 is made up of 12 amino acids. Here the CDR3 reads CASSPHRNGYTF. The CDR3 nucleotides read TGTGCCAGCAGTCCCCACAGGAACGGCTACACCTTC.

The chain has TRBV19 and TRBJ1-1; D might be TRBD1 (6 bases). Per the germline V gene, CDR1 is LNHDA and CDR2 is SQIVND (reference sequence). V gave up 4 bases and J gave up 0 bases, with 12 bases separating them. This CDR3 comprises 15 residues. The CDR3 nucleotides read TGTGCCAGTAGTAGCTCGGACAGATTGAACACTGAAGCTTTCTTT. It encodes CASSSSDRLNTEAFF.

The chain combines TRBV6-5 with TRBJ2-5, with 11 bases lining up with TRBD2. Germline V lookup: CDR1 MNHEY, CDR2 SVGAGI. V gave up 8 bases and J gave up 4 bases; unmatched junction bases: 9. This CDR3 spans 15 amino acids. The CDR3 nucleotides are TGTGCCAGCGGGGTAGCGGGAGGGCCGGTAGAGACCCAGTACTTC. Its protein product is CASGVAGGPVETQYF.

V usage is TRBV10-1 and J usage is TRBJ2-3; D tentatively fits TRBD1 or TRBD2 (5 bases each). This CDR3 is built from 16 residues. Between the trimmed V and J ends, which lost 6 bases and 1 base, there was a span of 17 bases. Looked up from germline, CDR1 is WNHNN and CDR2 is SYGVQD (reference sequence). The CDR3 DNA reads TGCGCCAGCAGGAGGGGTGCTACCTTCCGCACAGATACGCAGTATTTT. It specifies CASRRGATFRTDTQYF.

This clone has just one count. This sequence joins TRBV28 and TRBJ1-1; maybe TRBD1 (6 bases). The germline gives CDR1 MDHEN, CDR2 SYDVKM. This CDR3 region has 13 residues. Trimming shortened V by 8 bases and J by 5 bases, and 15 bases separated the two germline ends. The DNA for the CDR3 is TGTGCCAGCTACAAGAACAGGGAAACTGAAGCTTTCTTT. The encoded protein is CASYKNRETEAFF.